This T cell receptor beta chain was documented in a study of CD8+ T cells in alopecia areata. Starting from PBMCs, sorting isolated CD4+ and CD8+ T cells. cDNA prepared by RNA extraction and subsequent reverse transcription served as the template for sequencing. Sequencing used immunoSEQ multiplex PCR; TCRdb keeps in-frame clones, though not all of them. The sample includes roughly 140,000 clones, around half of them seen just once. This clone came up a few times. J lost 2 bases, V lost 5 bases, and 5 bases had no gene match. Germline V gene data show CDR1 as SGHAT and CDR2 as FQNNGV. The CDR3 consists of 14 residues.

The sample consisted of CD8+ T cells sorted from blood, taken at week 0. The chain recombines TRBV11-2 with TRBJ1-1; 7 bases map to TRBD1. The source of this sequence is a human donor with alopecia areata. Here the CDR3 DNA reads TGTGCCAGCAGCCAAGGGACAGACAACACTGAAGCTTTCTTT. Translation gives CASSQGTDNTEAFF.